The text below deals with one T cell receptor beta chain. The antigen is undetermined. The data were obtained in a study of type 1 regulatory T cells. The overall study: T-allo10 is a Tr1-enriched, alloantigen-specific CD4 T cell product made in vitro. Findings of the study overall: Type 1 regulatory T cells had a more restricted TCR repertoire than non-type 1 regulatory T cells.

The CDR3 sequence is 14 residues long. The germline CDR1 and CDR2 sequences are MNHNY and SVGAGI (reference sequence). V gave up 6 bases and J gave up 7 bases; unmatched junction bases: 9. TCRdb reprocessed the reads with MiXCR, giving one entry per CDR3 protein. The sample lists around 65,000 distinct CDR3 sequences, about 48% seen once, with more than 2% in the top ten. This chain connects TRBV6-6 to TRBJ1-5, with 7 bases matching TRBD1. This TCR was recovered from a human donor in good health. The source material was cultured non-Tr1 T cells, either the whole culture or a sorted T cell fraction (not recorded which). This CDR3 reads CASSPTGTVQPQHF. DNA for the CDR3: TGTGCCAGCAGCCCGACAGGGACGGTACAGCCCCAGCATTTT.